The entry that follows covers one TCR beta chain sequence. The repertoire was sequenced with immunoSEQ multiplex PCR; TCRdb's copy has only in-frame clones and lacks some. The sample records some 1 million clones, approximately 76% being singletons. This record belongs to a study of shared clonotypes between healthy human individuals. The sample taken for sequencing was memory CD4+ T cells sorted from blood. The sample's subset: CD45RA-negative fraction. This receptor was obtained from a man aged 18 to 35 in good health.

The CDR3 is CASSNVVQDHSSSYEQYF. CDR3 coding DNA: TGTGCCAGCAGCAATGTAGTACAGGATCACTCGAGCTCCTACGAGCAGTACTTC. The V gene is TRBV21-1, the J gene TRBJ2-7; whether TRBD1, the table's D call, matches the DNA was not checked. TRBV21-1 is assigned pseudogene status. This CDR3 spans 18 amino acids.